This T cell receptor beta chain came from a study of spatial heterogeneity in lung cancer. Turning to the study itself: Follow-up PBMC samples were sequenced when available, at a median of roughly 2 years after resection. Mean representation of each unique TCR and UMI combination in the raw reads exceeded 9.5 occurrences.

On each TCR cDNA molecule, a unique molecular identifier was present. Each CDR3 protein is one row after TCRdb ran MiXCR on the 5' RACE reads. The table includes about 100,000 distinct CDR3 sequences, 19% detected once. This clonotype was picked up many times. Germline CDR1 reads KGHSH; CDR2 reads LQKENI. The CDR3 covers 13 residues. V was cut by 6 bases and J by 5 bases, with 10 bases left in between. The time point is: blood at routine non-recurrence follow-up after resection. The sequenced material consisted of unsorted whole RNA from tumor, nontumor lung or frozen PBMC. The clonotype originates from a male donor with early-stage non-small cell lung cancer. Sample: PBMCs, taken at follow-up. The chain links TRBV18 to TRBJ2-2; unclear D gene. The CDR3 DNA sequence: TGTGCCAGCTCGCCCCAGGCGACCGGGGAGCTGTTTTTT. Translated, it gives CASSPQATGELFF.